The present TCR beta chain was sequenced within a study of blood T cells in healthy people across ages. A second 7 to 11 cycle PCR used barcoded and J-beta primers. From the 5' RACE reads, TCRdb called clonotypes with MiXCR, one entry per CDR3 protein. The table shows about 840,000 distinct CDR3 sequences, with roughly 28% occurring only once. Many counts were recorded for this clonotype. CDR3 length equals 15 residues. Looked up from germline, CDR1 is SGHVS and CDR2 is FNYEAQ. J lost 5 bases, V lost 4 bases, and 11 bases had no gene match. These same data were also listed under a study on T cells of mothers and their children.

The sequenced material came from blood. The rearrangement joins TRBV7-6 to TRBJ2-7, with 7 bases identical to TRBD1. The TCR sequence derives from a middle-aged woman in good health. The CDR3 coding sequence is TGTGCCAGCAGCTGGGGATACAGGGGACGGAACGAGCAGTACTTC. The encoded protein is CASSWGYRGRNEQYF.